This T cell receptor beta chain was identified in a study of T cell responses to AZD1222 COVID-19 vaccine. Overall study findings and caveats: The study sampled repertoires only after the peak T cell response.

The assay was immunoSEQ multiplex PCR, and TCRdb's table has in-frame clones only and misses some. Of 110,000 to 150,000 clones in the sample, approximately 90% are singletons; the top ten hold roughly 1.7%. Regarding this clone: What it binds is unknown.

The germline V gene has CDR1 GTSNPN and CDR2 SVGIG (reference sequence). The V end was cut by 3 bases, the J end by 0 bases, with 3 bases between. This CDR3 region has 12 residues. This material consisted of peripheral blood, taken on day 0 of AZD1222 vaccination. The gene calls are TRBV30 and TRBJ1-3, with D unclear. This clonotype was obtained from an adult in good health. CDR3 sequence (DNA): TGTGCCTGGAGGGGCTCTGGAAACACCATATATTTT. This encodes CAWRGSGNTIYF.